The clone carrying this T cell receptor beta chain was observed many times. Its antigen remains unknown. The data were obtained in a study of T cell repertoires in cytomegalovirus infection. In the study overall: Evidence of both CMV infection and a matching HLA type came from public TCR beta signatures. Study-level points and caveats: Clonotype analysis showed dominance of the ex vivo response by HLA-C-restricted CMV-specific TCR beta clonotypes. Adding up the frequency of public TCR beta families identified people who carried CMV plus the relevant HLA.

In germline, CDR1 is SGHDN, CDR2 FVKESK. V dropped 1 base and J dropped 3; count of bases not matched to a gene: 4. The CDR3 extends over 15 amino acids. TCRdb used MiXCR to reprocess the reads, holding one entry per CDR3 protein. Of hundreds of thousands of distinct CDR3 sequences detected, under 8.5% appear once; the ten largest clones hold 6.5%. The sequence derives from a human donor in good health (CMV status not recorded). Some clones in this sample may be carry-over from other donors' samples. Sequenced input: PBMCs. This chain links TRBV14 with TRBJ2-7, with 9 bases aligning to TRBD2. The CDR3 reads CASSQGLAGLYEQYF. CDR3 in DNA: TGTGCCAGCAGCCAAGGGCTAGCGGGGCTCTACGAGCAGTACTTC.